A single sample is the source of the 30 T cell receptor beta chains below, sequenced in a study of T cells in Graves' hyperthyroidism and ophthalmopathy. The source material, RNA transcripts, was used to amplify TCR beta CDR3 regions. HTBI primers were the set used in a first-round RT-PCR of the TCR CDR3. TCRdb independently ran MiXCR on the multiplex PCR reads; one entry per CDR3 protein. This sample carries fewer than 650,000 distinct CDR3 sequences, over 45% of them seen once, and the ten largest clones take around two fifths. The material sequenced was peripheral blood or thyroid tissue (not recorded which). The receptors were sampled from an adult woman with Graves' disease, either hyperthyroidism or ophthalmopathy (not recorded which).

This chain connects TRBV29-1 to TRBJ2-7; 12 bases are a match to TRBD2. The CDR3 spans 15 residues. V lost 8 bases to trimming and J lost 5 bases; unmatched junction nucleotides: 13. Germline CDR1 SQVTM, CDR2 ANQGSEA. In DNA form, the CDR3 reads TGCAGCCAAGAAGGGGTCACTAGCGGGAGGAACGAGCAGTACTTC. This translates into CSQEGVTSGRNEQYF.

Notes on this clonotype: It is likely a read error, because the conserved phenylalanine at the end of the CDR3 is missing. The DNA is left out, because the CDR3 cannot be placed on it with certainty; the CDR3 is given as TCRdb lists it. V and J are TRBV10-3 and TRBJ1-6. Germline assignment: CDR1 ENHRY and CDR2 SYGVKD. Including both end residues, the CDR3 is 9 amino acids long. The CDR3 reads CAISESKYY.

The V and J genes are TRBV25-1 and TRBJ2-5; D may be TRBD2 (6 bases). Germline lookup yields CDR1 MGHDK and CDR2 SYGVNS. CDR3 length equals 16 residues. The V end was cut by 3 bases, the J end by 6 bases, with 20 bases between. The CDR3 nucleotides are TGTGCCAGCAGTGATCCACGGAGGCGGGAACCCCAGACCCAGTACTTC. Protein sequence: CASSDPRRREPQTQYF.

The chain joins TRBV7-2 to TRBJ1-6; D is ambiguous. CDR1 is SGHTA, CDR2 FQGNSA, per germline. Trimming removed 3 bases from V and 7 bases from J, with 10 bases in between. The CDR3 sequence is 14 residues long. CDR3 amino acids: CASSFSVSNSPLHF. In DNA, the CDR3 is TGTGCCAGCAGCTTTTCAGTTTCAAATTCACCCCTCCACTTT.

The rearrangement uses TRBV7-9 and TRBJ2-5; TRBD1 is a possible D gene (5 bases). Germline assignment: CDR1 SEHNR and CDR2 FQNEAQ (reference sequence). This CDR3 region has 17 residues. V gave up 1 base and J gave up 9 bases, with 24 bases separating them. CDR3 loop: CASSLVSMGQSNQPQYF. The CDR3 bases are TGTGCCAGCAGCTTAGTTTCTATGGGGCAGAGCAATCAGCCCCAGTACTTC. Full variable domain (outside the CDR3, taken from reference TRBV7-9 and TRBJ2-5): DTGVSQNPRHKITKRGQNVTFRCDPISEHNRLYWYRQTLGQGPEFLTYFQNEAQLEKSRLLSDRFSAERPKGSFSTLEIQRTEQGDSAMYLCASSLVSMGQSNQPQYFGPGTRLLVL.

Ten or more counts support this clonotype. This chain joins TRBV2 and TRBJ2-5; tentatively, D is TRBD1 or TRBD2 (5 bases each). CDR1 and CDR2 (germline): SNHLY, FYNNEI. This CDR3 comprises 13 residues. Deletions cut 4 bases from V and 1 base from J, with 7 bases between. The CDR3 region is CASSGDGQETQYF. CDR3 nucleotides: TGTGCCAGCAGTGGGGACGGCCAAGAGACCCAGTACTTC.

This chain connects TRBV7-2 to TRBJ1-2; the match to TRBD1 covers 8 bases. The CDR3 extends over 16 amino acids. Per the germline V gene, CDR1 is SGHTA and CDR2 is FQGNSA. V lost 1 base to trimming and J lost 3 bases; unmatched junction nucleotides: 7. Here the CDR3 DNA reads TGTGCCAGCAGCTTAGGGACAGGGTCAGCGTACTATGGCTACACCTTC. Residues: CASSLGTGSAYYGYTF.

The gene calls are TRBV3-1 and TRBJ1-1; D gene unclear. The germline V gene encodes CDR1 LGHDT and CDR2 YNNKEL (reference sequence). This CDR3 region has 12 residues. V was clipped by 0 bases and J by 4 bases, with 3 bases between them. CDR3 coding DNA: TGTGCCAGCAGCCAAGACCCCACTGAAGCTTTCTTT. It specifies CASSQDPTEAFF.

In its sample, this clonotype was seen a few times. The CDR3 spells CASSGGQGLSPLHF. The CDR3 nucleotides are TGTGCCAGCAGCGGTGGGCAGGGTCTCTCACCCCTCCACTTT. The chain uses TRBV5-6 and TRBJ1-6; TRBD1 is a possible D gene (5 bases). Trimming pared 4 bases from V and 10 bases from J, leaving 15 bases between. This CDR3 is 14 amino acids long. Germline lookup yields CDR1 SGHDT and CDR2 YYEEEE.

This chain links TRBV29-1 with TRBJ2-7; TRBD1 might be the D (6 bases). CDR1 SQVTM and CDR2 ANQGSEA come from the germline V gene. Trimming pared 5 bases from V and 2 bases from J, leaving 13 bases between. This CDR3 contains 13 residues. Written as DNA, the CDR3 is TGCAGCGTTCAAGGCAGGGGCCCCTACGAGCAGTACTTC. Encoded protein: CSVQGRGPYEQYF.

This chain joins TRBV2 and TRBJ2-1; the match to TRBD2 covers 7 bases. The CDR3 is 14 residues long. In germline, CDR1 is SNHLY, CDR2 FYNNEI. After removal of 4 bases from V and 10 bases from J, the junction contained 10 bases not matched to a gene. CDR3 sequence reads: CASSGVPGEGEQFF. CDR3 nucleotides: TGTGCCAGCAGTGGTGTGCCGGGGGAGGGGGAGCAGTTCTTC.

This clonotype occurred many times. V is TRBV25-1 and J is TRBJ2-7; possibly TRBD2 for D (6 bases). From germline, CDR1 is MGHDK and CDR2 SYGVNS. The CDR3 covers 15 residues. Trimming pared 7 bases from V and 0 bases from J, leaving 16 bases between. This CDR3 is CASTPRGKNSYEQYF. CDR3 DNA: TGTGCCAGCACCCCACGGGGGAAGAACTCCTACGAGCAGTACTTC.

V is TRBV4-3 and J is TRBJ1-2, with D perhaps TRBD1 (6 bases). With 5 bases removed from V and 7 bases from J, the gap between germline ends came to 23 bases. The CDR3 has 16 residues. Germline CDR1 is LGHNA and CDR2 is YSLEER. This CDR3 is CASSSSSPYREAGYTF. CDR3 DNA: TGCGCCAGCAGCTCCTCATCCCCCTACAGGGAGGCTGGCTACACCTTC.

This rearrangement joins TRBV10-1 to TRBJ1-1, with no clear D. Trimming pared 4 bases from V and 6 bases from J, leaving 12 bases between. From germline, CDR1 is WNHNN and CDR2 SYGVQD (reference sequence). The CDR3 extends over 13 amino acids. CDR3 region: CASSGGGLSEAFF. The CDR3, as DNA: TGCGCCAGCAGTGGTGGTGGGCTCTCTGAAGCTTTCTTT.

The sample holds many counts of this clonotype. CDR3 residues: CSVIPRGGGKTQYF. The DNA of the CDR3 is TGCAGCGTTATACCCCGGGGGGGAGGGAAGACCCAGTACTTC. The chain links TRBV29-1 to TRBJ2-5; 8 positions agree with TRBD2. Germline values: CDR1 SQVTM, CDR2 ANQGSEA. The CDR3 is 14 residues long. Trimming took 5 bases from V and 6 from J; bases not matched to a gene: 11. Looking up the rest from reference TRBV29-1 and TRBJ2-5 gives the full variable domain: SAVISQKPSRDICQRGTSLTIQCQVDSQVTMMFWYRQQPGQSLTLIATANQGSEATYESGFVIDKFPISRPNLTFSTLTVSNMSPEDSSIYLCSVIPRGGGKTQYFGPGTRLLVL.

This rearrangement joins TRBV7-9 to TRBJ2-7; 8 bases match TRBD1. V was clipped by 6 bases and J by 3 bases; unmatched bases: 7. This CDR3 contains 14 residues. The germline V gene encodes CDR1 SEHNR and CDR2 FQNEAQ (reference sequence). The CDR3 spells CASRWGDRNYEQYF. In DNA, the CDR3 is TGTGCCAGCAGGTGGGGGGACAGGAACTACGAGCAGTACTTC.

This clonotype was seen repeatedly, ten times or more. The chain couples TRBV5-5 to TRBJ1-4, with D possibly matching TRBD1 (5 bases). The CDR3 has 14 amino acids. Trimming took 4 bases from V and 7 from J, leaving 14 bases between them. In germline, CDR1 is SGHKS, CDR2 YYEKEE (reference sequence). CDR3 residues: CASSRRGYGEKLFF. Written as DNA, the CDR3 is TGTGCCAGCAGCAGGAGGGGTTATGGTGAAAAACTGTTTTTT.

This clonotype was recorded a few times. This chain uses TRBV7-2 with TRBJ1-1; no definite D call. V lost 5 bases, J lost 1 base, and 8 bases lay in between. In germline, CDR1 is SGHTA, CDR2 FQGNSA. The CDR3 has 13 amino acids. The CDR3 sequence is CASSREPNTEAFF. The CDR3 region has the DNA TGTGCCAGCAGCAGAGAACCGAACACTGAAGCTTTCTTT.

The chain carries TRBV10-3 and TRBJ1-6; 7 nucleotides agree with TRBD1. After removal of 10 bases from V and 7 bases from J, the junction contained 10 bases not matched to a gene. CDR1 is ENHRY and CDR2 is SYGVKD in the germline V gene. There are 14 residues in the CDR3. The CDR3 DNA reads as TGTGCCACCGAAAAGGGGGCGATCAATTCACCCCTCCACTTT. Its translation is CATEKGAINSPLHF.

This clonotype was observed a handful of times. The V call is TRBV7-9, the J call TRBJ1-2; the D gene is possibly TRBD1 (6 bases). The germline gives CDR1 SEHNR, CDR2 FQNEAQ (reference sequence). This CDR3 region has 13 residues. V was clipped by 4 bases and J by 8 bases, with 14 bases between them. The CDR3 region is CASSYRAGEGYTF. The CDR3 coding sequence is TGTGCCAGCAGCTACAGGGCCGGAGAAGGCTACACCTTC.

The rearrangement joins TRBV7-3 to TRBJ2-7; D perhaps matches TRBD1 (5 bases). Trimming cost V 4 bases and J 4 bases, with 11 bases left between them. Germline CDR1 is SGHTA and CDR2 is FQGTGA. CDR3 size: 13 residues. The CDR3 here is CASSSGPRYEQYF. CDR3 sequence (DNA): TGTGCCAGCAGCTCAGGGCCGAGGTACGAGCAGTACTTC.

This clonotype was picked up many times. CDR3 sequence: CSATPLAGGPKETQYF. CDR3 DNA sequence: TGCAGTGCTACCCCACTAGCGGGAGGGCCAAAAGAGACCCAGTACTTC. The J gene is TRBJ2-5, the V gene TRBV20-1, with TRBD2 matching over 13 bases. Germline lookup yields CDR1 DFQATT and CDR2 SNEGSKA (reference sequence). J lost 3 bases, V lost 4 bases, and 8 bases had no gene match. This CDR3 spans 16 amino acids.

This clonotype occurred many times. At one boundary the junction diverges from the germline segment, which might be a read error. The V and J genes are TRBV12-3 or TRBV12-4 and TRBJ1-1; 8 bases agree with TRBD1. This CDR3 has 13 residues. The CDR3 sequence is CASSPSRLGQVYF. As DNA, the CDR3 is TGTGCCAGCAGTCCTAGCCGGTTGGGACAGGTTTACTTT.

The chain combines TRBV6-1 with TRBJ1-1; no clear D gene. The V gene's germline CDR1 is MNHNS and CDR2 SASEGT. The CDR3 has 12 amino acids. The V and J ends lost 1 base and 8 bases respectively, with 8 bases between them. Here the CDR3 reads CASSEEPGEAFF. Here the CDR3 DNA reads TGTGCCAGCAGTGAAGAACCGGGAGAAGCTTTCTTT.

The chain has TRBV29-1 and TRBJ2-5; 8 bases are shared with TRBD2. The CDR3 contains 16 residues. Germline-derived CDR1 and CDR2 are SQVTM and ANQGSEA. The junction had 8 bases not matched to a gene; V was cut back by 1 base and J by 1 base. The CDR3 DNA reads TGCAGCGTTGAAGCCATACTAGCGGAGCCCCAAGAGACCCAGTACTTC. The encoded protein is CSVEAILAEPQETQYF.

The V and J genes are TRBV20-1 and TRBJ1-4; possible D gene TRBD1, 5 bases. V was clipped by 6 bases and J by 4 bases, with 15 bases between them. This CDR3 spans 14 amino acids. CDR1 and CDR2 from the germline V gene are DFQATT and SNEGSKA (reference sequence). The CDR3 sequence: CSAPNPGFNEKLFF. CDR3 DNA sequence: TGCAGTGCCCCAAACCCAGGGTTTAATGAAAAACTGTTTTTT.

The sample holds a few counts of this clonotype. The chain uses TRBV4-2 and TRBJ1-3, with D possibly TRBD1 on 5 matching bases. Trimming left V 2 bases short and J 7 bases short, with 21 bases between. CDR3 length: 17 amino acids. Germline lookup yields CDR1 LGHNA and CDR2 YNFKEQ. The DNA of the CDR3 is TGTGCCAGCAGCCAATTCGGGACCCCCAAAAGGAGCAACACCATATATTTT. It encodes CASSQFGTPKRSNTIYF.

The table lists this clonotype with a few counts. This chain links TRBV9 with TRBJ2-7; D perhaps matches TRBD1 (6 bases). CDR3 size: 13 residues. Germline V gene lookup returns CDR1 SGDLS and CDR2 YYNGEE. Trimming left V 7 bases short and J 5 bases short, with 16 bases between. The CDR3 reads CASSPQQGNEQYF. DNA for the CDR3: TGTGCCAGCTCACCGCAACAGGGAAACGAGCAGTACTTC.

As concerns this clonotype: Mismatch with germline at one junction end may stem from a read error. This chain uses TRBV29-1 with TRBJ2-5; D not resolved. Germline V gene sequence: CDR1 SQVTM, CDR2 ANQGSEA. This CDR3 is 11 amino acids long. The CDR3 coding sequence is TGCAGCGTACGACCACAAGAGACCAAGTACTTC. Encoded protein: CSVRPQETKYF.

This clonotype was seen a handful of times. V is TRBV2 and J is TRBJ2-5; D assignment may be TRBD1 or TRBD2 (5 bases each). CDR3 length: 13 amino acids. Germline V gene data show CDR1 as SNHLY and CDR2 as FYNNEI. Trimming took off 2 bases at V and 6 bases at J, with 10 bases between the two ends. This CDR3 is CASSEWDRQTQYF. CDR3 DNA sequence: TGTGCCAGCAGTGAATGGGACCGACAGACCCAGTACTTC.